In its sample, the clone carrying this TCR beta chain was seen a few times. This CDR3 is 12 amino acids long. Germline V CDR1 and CDR2: SEHNR, FQNEAQ (reference sequence). V lost 8 bases to trimming and J lost 4 bases, with 12 bases between them. Method: immunoSEQ multiplex PCR; TCRdb's copy keeps in-frame clones and lacks some. The profile shows around 2,100,000 clones, about 95% of them singletons. This specimen belongs to a study of shared clonotypes between healthy human individuals. Whole-study context: Per donor, three plates held CD4 naive cells, three held CD4 memory, two held CD8 naive and one held CD8 memory.

Naive CD8 cells comprised CD45RO-negative, CCR7-positively selected cells, excluding terminally differentiated effector memory CD45RA+ cells. The material sequenced was naive CD8+ T cells sorted from blood. The sequence derives from a man between 18 and 29 years old in good health. V usage is TRBV7-9 and J usage is TRBJ2-7; D may match TRBD1 or TRBD2 (5 bases each). The CDR3 protein is CASGGVRYEQYF. CDR3 DNA: TGTGCCAGCGGGGGAGTTAGGTACGAGCAGTACTTC.